The present T cell receptor beta chain was sequenced within a study of cytomegalovirus exposure and HLA in healthy donors. Study-wide background: An early release of data contained 75 million to 100 million unique TCRs, which came from HLA-typed donors.

The PCR used 60 Vbeta and 13 Jbeta primers. TCRdb's copy holds only in-frame clones and misses some; the assay was immunoSEQ multiplex PCR. This table has 150,000 to 200,000 clones, roughly 80% appearing once. Notes on this clone: No antigen is known for it.

This CDR3 has 19 amino acids. V was clipped by 0 bases and J by 2 bases, with 19 bases between them. The V gene's germline CDR1 is MGHRA and CDR2 YSYEKL. Whole-study results and caveats: Looking again later, the authors saw that most CMV-associated TCR beta chains seemed HLA-restricted.

The sample comprised PBMCs. The chain uses TRBV4-1 and TRBJ1-4; perhaps TRBD1 as D (5 bases). The sequence derives from a girl aged 2 to 10 in good health and CMV-seropositive. The CDR3 region has the DNA TGCGCCAGCAGCCAAGAAGGGGCAGTACTCGGGCCGACTAATGAAAAACTGTTTTTT. Its translation is CASSQEGAVLGPTNEKLFF.